This TCR beta chain appears in the sequencing data of a study of T cell changes during pregnancy in multiple sclerosis. The repertoire was sequenced with immunoSEQ multiplex PCR; TCRdb's copy has only in-frame clones and lacks some. The sample lists tens of thousands of clones, 85% to 90% occurring once. The germline CDR1 and CDR2 sequences are SGHRS and YFSETQ. J gave up 7 bases and V 0 bases, and 7 bases lay outside the gene matches. This CDR3 spans 16 amino acids. The chain has TRBV5-1 and TRBJ2-1; 10 bases are shared with TRBD2. The sequence came from a female donor with multiple sclerosis, enrolled in a pregnancy study. The material sequenced was CD4+ T cells from peripheral blood mononuclear cells, taken in the first trimester of pregnancy. The CDR3 DNA sequence: TGCGCCAGCAGCTTGGTCAGCGGGGGGGCCGCGAATGAGCAGTTCTTC. It specifies CASSLVSGGAANEQFF.